A single sample is the source of the 2 T cell receptor beta chains below, sequenced in a study of blood T cell repertoires in COVID-19. Measured with immunoSEQ multiplex PCR; TCRdb has only the in-frame clones, and not every one. The table lists under 300,000 clones, 70% to 90% of them singletons, with 2% to 3% in the top ten. The sequenced material came from PBMCs or T cells enriched from blood (not recorded which). These receptors all come from a woman in her thirties or forties with acute COVID-19.

The V and J genes are TRBV10-1 and TRBJ1-3; possible D gene TRBD1, 5 bases. Germline assignment: CDR1 WNHNN and CDR2 SYGVQD (reference sequence). The length of the CDR3 is 16 residues. V was shortened by 5 bases and J by 0 bases, with 14 bases between the two germline ends. The CDR3 bases are TGCGCCAGCAGTCCGGGACTCATGTCCTCTGGAAACACCATATATTTT. It specifies CASSPGLMSSGNTIYF.

The table lists this clone with a count of one. The chain recombines TRBV7-2 with TRBJ2-4; 8 positions match TRBD2. CDR3 size: 14 residues. With V trimmed by 5 bases and J by 7 bases, 7 bases remained unmatched. The V gene's germline CDR1 is SGHTA and CDR2 FQGNSA. The CDR3 DNA reads TGTGCCAGCAGCCACCGGACGGGAGGGAACATTCAGTACTTC. It specifies CASSHRTGGNIQYF.